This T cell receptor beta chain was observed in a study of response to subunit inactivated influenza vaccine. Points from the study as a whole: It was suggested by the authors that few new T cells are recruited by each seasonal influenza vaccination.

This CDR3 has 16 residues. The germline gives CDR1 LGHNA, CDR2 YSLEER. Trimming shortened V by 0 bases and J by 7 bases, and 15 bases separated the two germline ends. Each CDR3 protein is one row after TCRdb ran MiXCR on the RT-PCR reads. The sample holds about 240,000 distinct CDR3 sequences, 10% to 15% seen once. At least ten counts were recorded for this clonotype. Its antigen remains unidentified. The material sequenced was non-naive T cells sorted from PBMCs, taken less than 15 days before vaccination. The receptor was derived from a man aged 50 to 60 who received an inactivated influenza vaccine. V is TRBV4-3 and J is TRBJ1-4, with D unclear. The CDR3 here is CASSQDTAVLGEKLFF. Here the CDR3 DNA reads TGCGCCAGCAGCCAAGATACCGCAGTCCTGGGTGAAAAACTGTTTTTT.